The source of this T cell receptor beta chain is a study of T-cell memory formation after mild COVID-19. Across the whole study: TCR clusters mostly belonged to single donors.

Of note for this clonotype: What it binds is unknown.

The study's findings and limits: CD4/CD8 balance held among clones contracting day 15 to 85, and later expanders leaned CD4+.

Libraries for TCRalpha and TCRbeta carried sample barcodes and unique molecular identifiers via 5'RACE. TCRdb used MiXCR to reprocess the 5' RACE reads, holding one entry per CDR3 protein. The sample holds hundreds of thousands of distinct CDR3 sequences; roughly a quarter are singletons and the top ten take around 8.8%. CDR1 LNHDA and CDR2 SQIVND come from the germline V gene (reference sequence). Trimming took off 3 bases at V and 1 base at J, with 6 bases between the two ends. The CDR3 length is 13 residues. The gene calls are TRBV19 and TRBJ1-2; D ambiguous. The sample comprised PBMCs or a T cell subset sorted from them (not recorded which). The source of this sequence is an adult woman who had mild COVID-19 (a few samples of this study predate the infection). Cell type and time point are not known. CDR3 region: CASSMSGNYGYTF. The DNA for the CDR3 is TGTGCCAGTAGTATGTCGGGTAACTATGGCTACACCTTC.